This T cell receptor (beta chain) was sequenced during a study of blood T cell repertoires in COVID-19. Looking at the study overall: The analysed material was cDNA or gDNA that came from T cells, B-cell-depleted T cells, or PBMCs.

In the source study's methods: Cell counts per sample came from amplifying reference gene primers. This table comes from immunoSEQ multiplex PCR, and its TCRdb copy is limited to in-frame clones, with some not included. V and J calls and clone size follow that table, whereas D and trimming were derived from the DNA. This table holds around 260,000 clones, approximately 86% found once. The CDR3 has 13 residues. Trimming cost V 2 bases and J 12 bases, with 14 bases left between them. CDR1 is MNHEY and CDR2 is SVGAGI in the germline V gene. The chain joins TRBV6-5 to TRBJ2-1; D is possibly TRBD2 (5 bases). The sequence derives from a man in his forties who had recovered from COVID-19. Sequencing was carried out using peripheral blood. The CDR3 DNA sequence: TGTGCCAGCAGTTACGGTTTCCAGGACTCGCAGTTCTTC. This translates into CASSYGFQDSQFF.